The next 23 T cell receptor beta chains were all read from a single sample in a study of shared clonotypes between healthy human individuals. This table comes from immunoSEQ multiplex PCR, and its TCRdb copy is limited to in-frame clones, with some not included. The sample holds 950,000 to 1,200,000 clones, approximately 77% seen once. The source material was memory CD4+ T cells from PBMCs. Noted subset: CD45RA-negative fraction. These receptors were taken from a man between 18 and 35 years old in good health. Some clones in this sample may be carry-over from other donors' samples.

The V and J genes are TRBV28 and TRBJ2-6, with 7 bases lining up with TRBD1. This CDR3 region has 17 residues. The ends lost 5 bases at V and 2 bases at J; junction bases unmatched: 9. Germline V gene sequence: CDR1 MDHEN, CDR2 SYDVKM. CDR3 sequence reads: CASSRRQGKAGANVLTF. CDR3 DNA sequence: TGTGCCAGCAGTCGCCGACAGGGTAAGGCTGGGGCCAACGTCCTGACTTTC.

The rearrangement uses TRBV28 and TRBJ1-2; maybe TRBD1 (5 bases). CDR1 is MDHEN and CDR2 is SYDVKM in the germline V gene. This CDR3 comprises 15 residues. V lost 1 base to trimming and J lost 6 bases, with 15 bases between them. The CDR3, as DNA: TGTGCCAGCAGTTTATTTGGCAGGGTCTTAGATGGCTACACCTTC. Translated, it gives CASSLFGRVLDGYTF.

The chain combines TRBV7-9 with TRBJ1-4; TRBD1 agrees at 7 bases. V dropped 1 base and J dropped 8; count of bases not matched to a gene: 7. Germline V gene data show CDR1 as SEHNR and CDR2 as FQNEAQ (reference sequence). The CDR3 spans 15 residues. CDR3 residues: CASSLDAGGDEKLFF. The CDR3 nucleotides are TGTGCCAGCAGCTTAGACGCAGGGGGAGACGAAAAACTGTTTTTT.

The rearrangement uses TRBV2 and TRBJ1-5; 9 bases agree with TRBD1. The CDR3 totals 14 residues. Trimming at V came to 3 bases and at J to 7 bases, leaving 4 bases not matched to a gene. Germline V gene lookup returns CDR1 SNHLY and CDR2 FYNNEI. CDR3 sequence (DNA): TGTGCCAGCAGTGAGACAGGGGGACGCCAGCCCCAGCATTTT. It translates to CASSETGGRQPQHF.

This clone showed up just once. A much larger clone differs by one base, so this may be a read error. V is TRBV30 and J is TRBJ1-2; TRBD1 matches at 12 bases. V dropped 3 bases and J dropped 8; count of bases not matched to a gene: 13. The CDR3 is 16 amino acids. Germline loops: CDR1 GTSNPN, CDR2 SVGIG (reference sequence). DNA for the CDR3: TGTGCCTGGAGCTTTCTCCGGGACAGGGGGCGCCGAGGCTACACCTTC. It specifies CAWSFLRDRGRRGYTF.

This chain connects TRBV5-1 to TRBJ1-5; no clear D. CDR1 and CDR2 from the germline V gene are SGHRS and YFSETQ. The CDR3 has 13 residues. Trimming removed 2 bases from V and 5 bases from J, with 8 bases in between. The CDR3 DNA follows: TGCGCCAGCAGCTTCCAGGTGGATCAGCCCCAGCATTTT. Translation: CASSFQVDQPQHF.

CDR3 sequence reads: CASSLRADSWNTEAFF. In DNA form, the CDR3 reads TGTGCCAGCAGCTTACGGGCCGACTCTTGGAACACTGAAGCTTTCTTT. The genes are TRBV7-2 and TRBJ1-1; no reliable D call. The CDR3 covers 16 residues. From germline, CDR1 is SGHTA and CDR2 FQGNSA. V was trimmed by 2 bases and J by 1 base, leaving 14 bases between them.

This clone was seen a handful of times. This chain uses TRBV18 with TRBJ2-7; no firm D call. The CDR3 covers 14 residues. Germline V gene lookup returns CDR1 KGHSH and CDR2 LQKENI. Trimming stripped 4 bases from V and 2 bases from J, with 12 bases between. DNA for the CDR3: TGTGCCAGCTCACAACAGACCGGACCCTACGAGCAGTACTTC. Amino acid sequence: CASSQQTGPYEQYF.

This clone was seen a single time. The V gene is TRBV5-1, the J gene TRBJ1-1; 10 nucleotides agree with TRBD1. CDR1 is SGHRS and CDR2 is YFSETQ in the germline V gene. This CDR3 has 15 amino acids. Trimming cost V 4 bases and J 5 bases; bases outside gene matches: 8. DNA of the CDR3: TGCGCCAGCAGCGCGACAGGGGGCGGAAGGACTGAAGCTTTCTTT. Its protein is CASSATGGGRTEAFF.

This clone has just a few counts. J is TRBJ1-1 and V is TRBV28, with a weak D call TRBD1 (5 bases). Germline V gene sequence: CDR1 MDHEN, CDR2 SYDVKM. The CDR3 runs 13 residues. The V gene lost 7 bases and the J gene lost 0 bases, with 9 bases spanning the gap. The CDR3 DNA sequence: TGTGCCAGCACAGGGCCTATGAACACTGAAGCTTTCTTT. Translation gives CASTGPMNTEAFF.

V and J are TRBV19 and TRBJ2-5; 9 bases fit TRBD2. The CDR3 contains 16 residues. Trimming at V came to 1 base and at J to 5 bases, leaving 8 bases not matched to a gene. CDR1 LNHDA and CDR2 SQIVND come from the germline V gene (reference sequence). CDR3 bases: TGTGCCAGTAGTATAGGCTGGCGGGAGGGCCTCGAGACCCAGTACTTC. Translation: CASSIGWREGLETQYF. Filled out from reference TRBV19 and TRBJ2-5, the complete variable domain reads DGGITQSPKYLFRKEGQNVTLSCEQNLNHDAMYWYRQDPGQGLRLIYYSQIVNDFQKGDIAEGYSVSREKKESFPLTVTSAQKNPTAFYLCASSIGWREGLETQYFGPGTRLLVL.

The chain carries TRBV7-9 and TRBJ2-1, with D uncertain. Trimming stripped 0 bases from V and 7 bases from J, with 13 bases between. This CDR3 has 15 residues. Germline loops: CDR1 SEHNR, CDR2 FQNEAQ (reference sequence). DNA of the CDR3: TGTGCCAGCAGCTTAGCCCCGGACCTTGGAAATGAGCAGTTCTTC. Its protein is CASSLAPDLGNEQFF.

The chain recombines TRBV21-1 with TRBJ2-5; TRBD1 reflects the table's D call only, with no check against the DNA. TRBV21-1 is annotated as a pseudogene. The CDR3 sequence is 16 residues long. DNA for the CDR3: TGTGCCAGCAGCAAATTTTTGACAGCACCTCAAGAGACCCAGTACTTC. Its protein is CASSKFLTAPQETQYF.

CDR3 bases: TGTGCCAGCAGTCCACTGTTCTACGAGCAGTACTTC. Its protein product is CASSPLFYEQYF. The chain employs TRBV2 and TRBJ2-7; unclear D gene. CDR1 is SNHLY, CDR2 FYNNEI, per germline. V lost 5 bases and J 3 bases, leaving 8 bases between the germline ends. CDR3 length: 12 amino acids.

CDR3 sequence reads: CASSGTGGRHQPQHF. The CDR3 DNA reads TGTGCCAGCAGTGGCACTGGGGGCCGCCATCAGCCCCAGCATTTT. The chain carries TRBV2 and TRBJ1-5, with TRBD1 as a possible D gene (6 bases). The CDR3 has 15 amino acids. Looked up from germline, CDR1 is SNHLY and CDR2 is FYNNEI. The germline V and J ends were trimmed by 4 bases and 5 bases, with 15 bases remaining between them. Together with reference TRBV2 and TRBJ1-5, the CDR3 gives the full variable domain: EPEVTQTPSHQVTQMGQEVILRCVPISNHLYFYWYRQILGQKVEFLVSFYNNEISEKSEIFDDQFSVERPDGSNFTLKIRSTKLEDSAMYFCASSGTGGRHQPQHFGDGTRLSIL.

With regard to this clone: Relative to the germline gene, one junction end is altered; a read error may explain this. The chain carries TRBV7-6 and TRBJ2-2; D assignment may be TRBD1 or TRBD2 (5 bases each). The germline CDR1 and CDR2 sequences are SGHVS and FNYEAQ. The CDR3 spans 17 residues. The CDR3 spells CASSPRRVEGNTGEPFF. The CDR3 nucleotides are TGTGCCAGCAGCCCGCGCAGGGTTGAAGGAAACACCGGGGAGCCGTTTTTT.

The chain is built from TRBV6-6 and TRBJ2-1; a possible D gene is TRBD1 (6 bases). Trimming left V 4 bases short and J 10 bases short, with 11 bases between. CDR3 length equals 12 residues. In germline, CDR1 is MNHNY, CDR2 SVGAGI (reference sequence). The CDR3 nucleotides are TGTGCCAGCAGTTCGCAGGGGAACGAGCAGTTCTTC. Protein sequence: CASSSQGNEQFF.

The rearrangement uses TRBV14 and TRBJ2-7; no firm D call. The V gene's germline CDR1 is SGHDN and CDR2 FVKESK. This CDR3 region has 13 residues. Trimming stripped 3 bases from V and 4 bases from J, with 10 bases between. In nucleotides, the CDR3 is TGTGCCAGCAGCCAGAGCCCGAAGTACGAGCAGTACTTC. Amino acid sequence: CASSQSPKYEQYF.

This chain joins TRBV25-1 and TRBJ2-3; D might be TRBD2 (6 bases). Germline V gene data show CDR1 as MGHDK and CDR2 as SYGVNS. V was clipped by 4 bases and J by 5 bases, with 13 bases between them. The CDR3 extends over 14 amino acids. This CDR3 is CASSAPGARDTQYF. The CDR3 DNA reads TGTGCCAGCAGTGCCCCGGGAGCGCGAGATACGCAGTATTTT.

The J gene is TRBJ2-5, the V gene TRBV4-2; D uncertain. The V end was cut by 1 base, the J end by 5 bases, with 14 bases between. Per the germline V gene, CDR1 is LGHNA and CDR2 is YNFKEQ. CDR3 size: 15 residues. The CDR3 loop reads CASSQAPGRMETQYF. For the CDR3, the DNA is TGTGCCAGCAGCCAAGCGCCCGGCCGGATGGAGACCCAGTACTTC.

The chain uses TRBV5-4 and TRBJ2-7; 10 bases are a match to TRBD2. V gave up 5 bases and J gave up 6 bases; unmatched junction bases: 8. Per the germline V gene, CDR1 is SGHNT and CDR2 is YYREEE (reference sequence). The CDR3 covers 14 residues. CDR3 nucleotides: TGTGCCAGCAGGAAAAGCGGGAGGGCCCCCGAGCAGTACTTC. Translation gives CASRKSGRAPEQYF.

About this clone: A far larger clone is off by one base, so a read error is likely. This same CDR3 is encoded by further DNA sequences in the sample. The chain joins TRBV2 to TRBJ2-5; D ambiguous. This CDR3 contains 12 residues. Germline-derived CDR1 and CDR2 are SNHLY and FYNNEI. The CDR3 region is CASSAYQETQYF. The CDR3 region has the DNA TGTGCCAGCAGTGCGTACCAAGAGACTCAGTACTTC. Full variable domain (missing parts from reference TRBV2 and TRBJ2-5): EPEVTQTPSHQVTQMGQEVILRCVPISNHLYFYWYRQILGQKVEFLVSFYNNEISEKSEIFDDQFSVERPDGSNFTLKIRSTKLEDSAMYFCASSAYQETQYFGPGTRLLVL.

The rearrangement uses TRBV11-2 and TRBJ2-5; D might be TRBD2 (6 bases). Germline CDR1 is SGHAT and CDR2 is FQNNGV. This CDR3 spans 16 amino acids. The V end was cut by 0 bases, the J end by 7 bases, with 18 bases between. The CDR3 sequence is CASSLDQRVLSRTQYF. The CDR3 coding sequence is TGTGCCAGCAGCTTAGATCAGCGGGTGCTCTCGCGGACCCAGTACTTC.